This T cell receptor (beta chain) stems from a study of metastatic and nonmetastatic thyroid tumors. Study-wide context: Comparison of repertoires was carried out across blood and tumor or nodule tissue from malignant and benign thyroid patients.

Broader study findings: Compared with benign nodules, malignant thyroid tumors were reported to have significantly higher TCR beta diversity in both blood and tumor.

In the case of this clone: Its cognate antigen is unknown.

Thyroid surgery took place with no prior treatment in any patient. In the authors' methods: A classifier for distant metastasis in papillary thyroid cancer was constructed using CDR3 differences observed across clinicopathological groups. TCRdb reassembled clones from the PCR reads with MiXCR. The V and J calls follow TCRdb's processing rather than the paper's. The sample shows approximately 16,000 clones, around a third of them seen only once. The CDR3 extends over 15 amino acids. Unmatched junction bases numbered 3, after V lost 0 bases and J lost 4 bases. Looked up from germline, CDR1 is ENHRY and CDR2 is SYGVKD.

V is TRBV10-3 and J is TRBJ1-2; 9 positions agree with TRBD1. This clonotype originated in a male donor with papillary thyroid cancer or a benign thyroid nodule (not recorded which). Some clones in this sample may be carry-over from other donors' samples. Specimen: tumor tissue. CDR3 sequence (DNA): TGTGCCATCAGTGAGTCGGGACAGGGTCTCTATGGCTACACCTTC. Translated, it gives CAISESGQGLYGYTF.